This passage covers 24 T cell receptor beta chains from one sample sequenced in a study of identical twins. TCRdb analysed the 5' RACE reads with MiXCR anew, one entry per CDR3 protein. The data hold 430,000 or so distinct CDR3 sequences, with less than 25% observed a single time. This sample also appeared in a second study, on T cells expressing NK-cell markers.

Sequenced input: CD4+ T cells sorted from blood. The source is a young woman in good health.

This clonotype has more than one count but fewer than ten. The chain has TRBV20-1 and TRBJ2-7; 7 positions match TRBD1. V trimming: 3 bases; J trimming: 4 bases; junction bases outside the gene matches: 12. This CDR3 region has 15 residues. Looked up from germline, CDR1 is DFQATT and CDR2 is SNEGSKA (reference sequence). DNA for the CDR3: TGCAGTGCTAGGGACACCGGGACAGCGCGATACGAGCAGTACTTC. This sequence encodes CSARDTGTARYEQYF.

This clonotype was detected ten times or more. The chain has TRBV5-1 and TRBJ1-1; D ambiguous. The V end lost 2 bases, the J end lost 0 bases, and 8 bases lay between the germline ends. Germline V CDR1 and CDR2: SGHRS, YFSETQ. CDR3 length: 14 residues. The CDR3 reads CASSFGSLNTEAFF. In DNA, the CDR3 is TGCGCCAGCAGCTTCGGGAGTTTGAACACTGAAGCTTTCTTT.

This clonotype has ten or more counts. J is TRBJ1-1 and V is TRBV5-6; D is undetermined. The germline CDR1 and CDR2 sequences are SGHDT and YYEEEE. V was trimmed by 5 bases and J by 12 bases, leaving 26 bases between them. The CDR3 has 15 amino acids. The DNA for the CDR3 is TGTGCCAGCAGTGCCCGTACTCTATCGTATGGGAAGACTTTCTTT. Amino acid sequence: CASSARTLSYGKTFF.

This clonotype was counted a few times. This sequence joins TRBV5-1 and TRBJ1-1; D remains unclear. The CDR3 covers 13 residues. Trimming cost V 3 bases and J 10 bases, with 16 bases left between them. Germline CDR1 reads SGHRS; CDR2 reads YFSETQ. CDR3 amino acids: CASSYETRLTAFF. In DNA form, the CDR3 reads TGCGCCAGCAGCTACGAGACTCGGCTGACAGCTTTCTTT.

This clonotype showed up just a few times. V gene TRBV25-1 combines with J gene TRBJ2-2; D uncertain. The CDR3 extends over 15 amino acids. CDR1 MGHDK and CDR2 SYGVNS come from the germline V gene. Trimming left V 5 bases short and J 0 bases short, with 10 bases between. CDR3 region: CASSSSAANTGELFF. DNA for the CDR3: TGTGCCAGCAGTAGTTCAGCCGCGAACACCGGGGAGCTGTTTTTT.

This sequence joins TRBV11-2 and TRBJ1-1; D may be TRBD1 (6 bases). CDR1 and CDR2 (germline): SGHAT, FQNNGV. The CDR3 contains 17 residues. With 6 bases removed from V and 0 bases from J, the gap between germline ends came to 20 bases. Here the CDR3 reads CASSQPRYRDMNTEAFF. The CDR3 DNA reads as TGTGCCAGCAGTCAACCCCGATACAGGGACATGAACACTGAAGCTTTCTTT.

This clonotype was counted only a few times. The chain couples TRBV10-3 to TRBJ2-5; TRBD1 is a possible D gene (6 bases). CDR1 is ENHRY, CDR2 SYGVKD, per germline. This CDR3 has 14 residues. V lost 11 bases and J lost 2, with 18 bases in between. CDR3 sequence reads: CAVKGTQAQETQYF. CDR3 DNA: TGTGCCGTAAAGGGGACACAGGCTCAAGAGACCCAGTACTTC.

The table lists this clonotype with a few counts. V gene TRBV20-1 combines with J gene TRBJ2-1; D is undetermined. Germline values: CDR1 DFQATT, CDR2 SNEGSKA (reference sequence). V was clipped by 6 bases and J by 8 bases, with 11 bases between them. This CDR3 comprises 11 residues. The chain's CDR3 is CSAIRTDEQFF. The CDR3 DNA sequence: TGCAGTGCCATACGGACGGATGAGCAGTTCTTC.

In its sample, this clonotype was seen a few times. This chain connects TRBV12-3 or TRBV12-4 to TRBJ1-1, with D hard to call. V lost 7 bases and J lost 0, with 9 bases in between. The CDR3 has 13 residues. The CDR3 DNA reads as TGTGCCAGCACTCGCGAGGTGAACACTGAAGCTTTCTTT. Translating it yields CASTREVNTEAFF.

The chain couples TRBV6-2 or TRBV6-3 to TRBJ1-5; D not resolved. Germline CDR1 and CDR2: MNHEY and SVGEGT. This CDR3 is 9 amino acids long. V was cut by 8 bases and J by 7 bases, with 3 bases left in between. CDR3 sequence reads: CASGQPQHF. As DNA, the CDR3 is TGTGCCAGCGGACAGCCCCAGCATTTT.

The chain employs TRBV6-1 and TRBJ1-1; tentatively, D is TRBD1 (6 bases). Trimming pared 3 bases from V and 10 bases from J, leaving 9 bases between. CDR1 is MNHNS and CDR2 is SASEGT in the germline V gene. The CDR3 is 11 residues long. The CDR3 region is CASSETGGAFF. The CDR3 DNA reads TGTGCCAGCAGTGAGACAGGAGGAGCTTTCTTT.

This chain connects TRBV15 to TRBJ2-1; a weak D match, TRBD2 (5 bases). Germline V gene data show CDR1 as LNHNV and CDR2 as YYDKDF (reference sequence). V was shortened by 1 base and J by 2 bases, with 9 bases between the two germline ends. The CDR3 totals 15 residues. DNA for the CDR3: TGTGCCACCAGCAGAGGCAGCGGCACCTACAATGAGCAGTTCTTC. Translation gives CATSRGSGTYNEQFF.

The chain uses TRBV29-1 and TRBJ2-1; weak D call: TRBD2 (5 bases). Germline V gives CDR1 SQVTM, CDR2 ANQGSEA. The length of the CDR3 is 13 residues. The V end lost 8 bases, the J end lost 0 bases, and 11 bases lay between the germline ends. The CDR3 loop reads CSSVGSSYNEQFF. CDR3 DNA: TGCAGCTCCGTAGGGAGCTCCTACAATGAGCAGTTCTTC.

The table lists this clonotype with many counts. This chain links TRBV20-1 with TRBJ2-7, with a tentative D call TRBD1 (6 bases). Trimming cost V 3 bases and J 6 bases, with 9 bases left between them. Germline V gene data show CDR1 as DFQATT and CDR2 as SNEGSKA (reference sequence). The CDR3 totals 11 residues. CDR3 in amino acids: CSARQGSEQYF. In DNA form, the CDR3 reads TGCAGTGCTAGGCAGGGGTCCGAGCAGTACTTC.

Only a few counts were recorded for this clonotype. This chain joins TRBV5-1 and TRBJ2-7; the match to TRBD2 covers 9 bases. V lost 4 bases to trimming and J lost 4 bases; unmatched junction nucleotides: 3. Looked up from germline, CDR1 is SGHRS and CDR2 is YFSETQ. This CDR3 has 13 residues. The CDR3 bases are TGCGCCAGCAGCCGGCGGGGGGGATACGAGCAGTACTTC. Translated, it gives CASSRRGGYEQYF.

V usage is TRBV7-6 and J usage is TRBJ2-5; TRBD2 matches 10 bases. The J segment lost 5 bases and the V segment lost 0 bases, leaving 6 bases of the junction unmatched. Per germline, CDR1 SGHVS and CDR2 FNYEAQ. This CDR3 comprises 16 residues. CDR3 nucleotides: TGTGCCAGCAGCTTAGCCAGCGGGGGGGCCTGGGAGACCCAGTACTTC. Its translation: CASSLASGGAWETQYF. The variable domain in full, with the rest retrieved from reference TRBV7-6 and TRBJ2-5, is GAGVSQSPRYKVTKRGQDVALRCDPISGHVSLYWYRQALGQGPEFLTYFNYEAQQDKSGLPNDRFSAERPEGSISTLTIQRTEQRDSAMYRCASSLASGGAWETQYFGPGTRLLVL.

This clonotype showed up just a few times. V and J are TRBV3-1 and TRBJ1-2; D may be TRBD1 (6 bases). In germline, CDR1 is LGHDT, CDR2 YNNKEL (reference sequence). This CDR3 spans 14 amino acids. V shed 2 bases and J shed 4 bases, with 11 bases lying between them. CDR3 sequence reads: CASSQLRDIYGYTF. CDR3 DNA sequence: TGTGCCAGCAGCCAACTCCGGGACATCTATGGCTACACCTTC. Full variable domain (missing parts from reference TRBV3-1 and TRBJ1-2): DTAVSQTPKYLVTQMGNDKSIKCEQNLGHDTMYWYKQDSKKFLKIMFSYNNKELIINETVPNRFSPKSPDKAHLNLHINSLELGDSAVYFCASSQLRDIYGYTFGSGTRLTVV.

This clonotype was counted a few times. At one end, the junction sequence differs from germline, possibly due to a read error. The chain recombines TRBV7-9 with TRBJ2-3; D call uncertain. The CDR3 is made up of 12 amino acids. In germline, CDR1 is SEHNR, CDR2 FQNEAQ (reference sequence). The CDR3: CASTLHGDTQYF. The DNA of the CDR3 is TGTGCCAGCACCTTACATGGGGATACGCAGTATTTT.

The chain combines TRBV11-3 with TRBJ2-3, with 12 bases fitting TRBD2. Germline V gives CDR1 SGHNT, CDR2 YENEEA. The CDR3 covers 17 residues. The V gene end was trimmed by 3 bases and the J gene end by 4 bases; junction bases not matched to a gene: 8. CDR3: CASSFETSGRAADTQYF. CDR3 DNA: TGTGCCAGCAGCTTCGAGACTAGCGGGAGAGCGGCAGATACGCAGTATTTT. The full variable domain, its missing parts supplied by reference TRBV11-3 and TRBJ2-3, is EAGVVQSPRYKIIEKKQPVAFWCNPISGHNTLYWYLQNLGQGPELLIRYENEEAVDDSQLPKDRFSAERLKGVDSTLKIQPAELGDSAVYLCASSFETSGRAADTQYFGPGTRLTVL.

The CDR3: CSGMGTARYTF. The DNA for the CDR3 is TGCAGTGGAATGGGAACGGCTCGCTACACCTTC. The chain has TRBV20-1 and TRBJ1-2; D gene unclear. The CDR3 is 11 amino acids. In germline, CDR1 is DFQATT, CDR2 SNEGSKA (reference sequence). Trimming removed 7 bases from V and 9 bases from J, with 15 bases in between.

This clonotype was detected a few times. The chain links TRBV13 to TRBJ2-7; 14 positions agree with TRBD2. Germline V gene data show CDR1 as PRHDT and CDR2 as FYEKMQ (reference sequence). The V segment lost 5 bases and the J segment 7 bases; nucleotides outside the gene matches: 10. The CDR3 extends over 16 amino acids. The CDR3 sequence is CASSENGLAGGREQYF. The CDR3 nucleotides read TGTGCCAGCAGCGAAAACGGACTAGCGGGAGGCCGAGAGCAGTACTTC.

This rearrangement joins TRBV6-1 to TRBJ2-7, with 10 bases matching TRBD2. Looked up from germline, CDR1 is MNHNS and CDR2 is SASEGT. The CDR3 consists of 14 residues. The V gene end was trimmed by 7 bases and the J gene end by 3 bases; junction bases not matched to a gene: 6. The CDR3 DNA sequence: TGTGCCAGCAAGACCGGACTAGCGGTCTACGAGCAGTACTTC. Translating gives CASKTGLAVYEQYF.

CDR3 region: CASSFEGDTQYF. The CDR3 nucleotides are TGTGCCAGCAGCTTTGAGGGGGATACGCAGTATTTT. This chain connects TRBV7-9 to TRBJ2-3; the D call may be TRBD1 or TRBD2 (5 bases each). The CDR3 loop spans 12 amino acids. Germline CDR1 SEHNR, CDR2 FQNEAQ (reference sequence). Trimming stripped 3 bases from V and 6 bases from J, with 7 bases between.

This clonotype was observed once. CDR3 nucleotides: TGCGCCAGCAGCCGCATCGAAACAGGGGAAGGCTACACCTTC. The encoded protein is CASSRIETGEGYTF. This rearrangement joins TRBV4-1 to TRBJ1-2, with 7 bases matching TRBD1. The CDR3 loop spans 14 amino acids. CDR1 and CDR2 from the germline V gene are MGHRA and YSYEKL. V shed 4 bases and J 8 bases; nucleotides not matched to a gene: 10.